The 30 T cell receptor beta chains presented below share a single source sample, sequenced in a study of blood T cell repertoires in COVID-19 (TCRdb year 2020). The method was the immunoSEQ multiplex PCR assay. TCRdb carries this immuneACCESS record with in-frame sequences only. Its versions omit some clonotypes, under half of them owing to an unresolved V gene in the studies checked, with the rest unexplained. The table for this sample lists some 96,000 clones; about 90% of them were counted only once. The ten biggest clones cover approximately 7% of the sample. Sample: peripheral blood. The receptor source for this set is a man aged 30 to 45 in a cohort sampled during active COVID-19.

The DNA for the CDR3 is TGTGCCAGTAGTCCAGGACAGAGCTCCTACAATGAGCAGTTCTTC. As protein: CASSPGQSSYNEQFF. The chain has TRBV19 and TRBJ2-1; weak D call: TRBD1 (6 bases). This CDR3 has 15 residues. V lost 5 bases and J lost 0, with 11 bases in between. Germline-derived CDR1 and CDR2 are LNHDA and SQIVND (reference sequence).

This rearrangement joins TRBV15 to TRBJ1-1; 8 bases match TRBD1. V lost 1 base, J lost 3 bases, and 1 base stayed unmatched. The germline V gene encodes CDR1 LNHNV and CDR2 YYDKDF (reference sequence). The CDR3 runs to 14 residues. CDR3 in amino acids: CATSRGTGHTEAFF. Here the CDR3 DNA reads TGTGCCACCAGCAGAGGGACAGGGCACACTGAAGCTTTCTTT.

The chain joins TRBV19 to TRBJ1-1; D remains ambiguous. V lost 4 bases and J lost 0, with 21 bases in between. The germline V gene encodes CDR1 LNHDA and CDR2 SQIVND (reference sequence). The CDR3 sequence is 18 residues long. CDR3 nucleotides: TGTGCCAGTAGTACCATCCTAGGAGTCGCACCGATGAACACTGAAGCTTTCTTT. This sequence encodes CASSTILGVAPMNTEAFF.

In this sample, this clone turned up once. The chain is built from TRBV7-9 and TRBJ1-4; 7 bases are a match to TRBD1. From germline, CDR1 is SEHNR and CDR2 FQNEAQ (reference sequence). The CDR3 consists of 15 residues. V lost 2 bases, J lost 8 bases, and 8 bases stayed unmatched. The CDR3 here is CASSLKKGAYEKLFF. In nucleotides, the CDR3 is TGTGCCAGCAGCTTAAAAAAGGGGGCGTACGAAAAACTGTTTTTT.

The chain employs TRBV2 and TRBJ2-3; 10 bases are shared with TRBD2. The germline V gene encodes CDR1 SNHLY and CDR2 FYNNEI. Trimming took 4 bases from V and 10 from J; bases not matched to a gene: 5. CDR3 size: 13 residues. This CDR3 is CASSAVAGGPQYF. The DNA of the CDR3 is TGTGCCAGCAGTGCAGTAGCGGGGGGCCCGCAGTATTTT.

In the case of this clone: The same CDR3 also results from other DNA sequences found in this sample. The V gene is TRBV12-3 or TRBV12-4, the J gene TRBJ1-2; tentative D call: TRBD1 (5 bases). CDR3 length: 13 residues. Trimming pared 3 bases from V and 3 bases from J, leaving 8 bases between. CDR3 DNA sequence: TGTGCCAGCAGTTTGGGGGGAGACTATGGCTACACCTTC. Translated: CASSLGGDYGYTF.

The chain is built from TRBV30 and TRBJ2-2, with D unclear. This CDR3 comprises 15 residues. Germline CDR1 and CDR2: GTSNPN and SVGIG (reference sequence). V gave up 0 bases and J gave up 5 bases, with 13 bases separating them. The CDR3 DNA reads as TGTGCCTGGAGTGTAATGGAGCTACCTACCGGGGAGCTGTTTTTT. Its protein product is CAWSVMELPTGELFF.

The chain employs TRBV18 and TRBJ1-1, with TRBD1 as a possible D gene (5 bases). Trimming took 6 bases from V and 1 from J, leaving 24 bases between them. The CDR3 is 18 amino acids. The germline CDR1 and CDR2 sequences are KGHSH and LQKENI. CDR3 region: CASSLAPGRVRSNTEAFF. CDR3 nucleotide sequence: TGTGCCAGCTCCCTGGCCCCCGGCAGGGTTAGATCGAACACTGAAGCTTTCTTT.

The rearrangement uses TRBV21-1 and TRBJ2-2; the table's D call, TRBD2, has no DNA check behind it. TRBV21-1 is a documented pseudogene. The CDR3 totals 17 residues. CDR3 protein: CASSKKGTRSITGELFF. The DNA of the CDR3 is TGTGCCAGCAGCAAAAAAGGGACTAGGTCTATCACCGGGGAGCTGTTTTTT.

This clone was counted once. The chain employs TRBV2 and TRBJ1-4, with D maybe TRBD1 (6 bases). Trimming took 2 bases from V and 0 from J, leaving 16 bases between them. The CDR3 is 18 amino acids. CDR1 is SNHLY and CDR2 is FYNNEI in the germline V gene. CDR3 sequence reads: CASSEWGRGGTTNEKLFF. In DNA, the CDR3 is TGTGCCAGCAGTGAATGGGGCAGGGGTGGGACAACTAATGAAAAACTGTTTTTT.

The CDR3 bases are TGTGCCAGCAGCCGGGACACAGGAAACACCATATATTTT. It specifies CASSRDTGNTIYF. This chain links TRBV7-6 with TRBJ1-3, with a tentative D call TRBD1 (6 bases). The germline V gene encodes CDR1 SGHVS and CDR2 FNYEAQ. Trimming removed 5 bases at V and 4 bases at J, with 9 bases between. This CDR3 comprises 13 residues.

The chain links TRBV10-3 to TRBJ1-2, with D hard to call. This CDR3 region has 12 residues. Looked up from germline, CDR1 is ENHRY and CDR2 is SYGVKD. Trimming cost V 10 bases and J 7 bases, with 16 bases left between them. The CDR3 loop reads CATRAPRGGYTF. Written as DNA, the CDR3 is TGTGCCACTAGGGCCCCTCGGGGTGGCTACACCTTC.

The V call is TRBV7-9, the J call TRBJ2-5; maybe TRBD2 (6 bases). Per the germline V gene, CDR1 is SEHNR and CDR2 is FQNEAQ (reference sequence). The CDR3 contains 15 residues. Trimming cost V 2 bases and J 1 base, with 11 bases left between them. The CDR3 region has the DNA TGTGCCAGCAGCTTAAGTAGGAGGGCCCAAGAGACCCAGTACTTC. Its translation is CASSLSRRAQETQYF.

The V call is TRBV6-5, the J call TRBJ1-1; TRBD1 matches 11 bases. The CDR3 length is 13 residues. Germline V gene sequence: CDR1 MNHEY, CDR2 SVGAGI. The ends lost 5 bases at V and 7 bases at J; junction bases unmatched: 3. CDR3 region: CASSTDRGREAFF. DNA for the CDR3: TGTGCCAGCAGTACGGACAGGGGGCGTGAAGCTTTCTTT.

This chain uses TRBV19 with TRBJ2-5; 11 bases fit TRBD2. This CDR3 comprises 16 residues. Germline lookup yields CDR1 LNHDA and CDR2 SQIVND (reference sequence). The V and J ends lost 4 bases and 5 bases, in that order; junction bases with no gene match: 9. CDR3 DNA sequence: TGTGCCAGTAGTAAGAGGCCTAGCGGGGGGCAGGAGACCCAGTACTTC. Translating it yields CASSKRPSGGQETQYF.

The chain recombines TRBV18 with TRBJ1-5; 10 bases agree with TRBD1. The CDR3 extends over 17 amino acids. Germline CDR1 reads KGHSH; CDR2 reads LQKENI. V trimming: 4 bases; J trimming: 1 base; junction bases outside the gene matches: 7. The CDR3 coding sequence is TGTGCCAGCTCACGGGGGACAGGGGATACGAGCAATCAGCCCCAGCATTTT. It yields the protein CASSRGTGDTSNQPQHF.

This sequence joins TRBV24-1 and TRBJ2-7; weak D call: TRBD2 (6 bases). In germline, CDR1 is KGHDR, CDR2 SFDVKD. Trimming cost V 4 bases and J 3 bases, with 15 bases left between them. This CDR3 spans 15 amino acids. The CDR3 protein is CATSETSGDGYEQYF. CDR3 bases: TGTGCCACCAGTGAGACGTCGGGGGATGGCTACGAGCAGTACTTC.

The rearrangement links TRBV18 to TRBJ2-7, with D possibly being TRBD1 (6 bases). CDR1 and CDR2 (germline): KGHSH, LQKENI. The CDR3 is 13 amino acids. The germline V and J ends were trimmed by 1 base and 5 bases, with 9 bases remaining between them. This chain's CDR3 is CASSPRSGDEQYF. The CDR3 nucleotides are TGTGCCAGCTCACCACGGTCAGGGGACGAGCAGTACTTC.

V is TRBV5-6 and J is TRBJ1-4, with D uncertain. Germline values: CDR1 SGHDT, CDR2 YYEEEE. CDR3 length: 15 residues. V dropped 3 bases and J dropped 8 bases, with 17 bases sitting between them. CDR3: CASSSTGYQGEKLFF. CDR3 in DNA: TGTGCCAGCAGCTCCACGGGATACCAAGGGGAAAAACTGTTTTTT.

The chain uses TRBV29-1 and TRBJ2-5, with D possibly matching TRBD1 (5 bases). Between the trimmed V and J ends, which lost 0 bases and 5 bases, there was a span of 19 bases. The CDR3 extends over 16 amino acids. The germline V gene has CDR1 SQVTM and CDR2 ANQGSEA. The CDR3 sequence: CSVEDLVGVEDETQYF. CDR3 coding DNA: TGCAGCGTTGAAGATTTGGTAGGGGTTGAAGATGAGACCCAGTACTTC.

V usage is TRBV27 and J usage is TRBJ1-5, with unresolved D. The ends were cut back, 3 bases at V and 5 bases at J, with 8 bases in the middle. The CDR3 runs 13 residues. CDR1 is MNHEY and CDR2 is SMNVEV in the germline V gene (reference sequence). CDR3 amino acids: CASSFREDQPQHF. In DNA, the CDR3 is TGTGCCAGCAGTTTCCGGGAGGATCAGCCCCAGCATTTT.

In this sample, this clone turned up a few times. The CDR3, as DNA: TGTGCCAGCAGCGTAGCTCGCACAGATACGCAGTATTTT. It is translated as CASSVARTDTQYF. This sequence joins TRBV9 and TRBJ2-3; D gene ambiguous. The CDR3 totals 13 residues. Germline V gives CDR1 SGDLS, CDR2 YYNGEE. The ends were cut back, 0 bases at V and 1 base at J, with 3 bases in the middle.

The chain recombines TRBV6-1 with TRBJ2-7; 7 bases map to TRBD1. The germline CDR1 and CDR2 sequences are MNHNS and SASEGT. V trimming: 3 bases; J trimming: 0 bases; junction bases outside the gene matches: 11. CDR3 length: 17 amino acids. The CDR3 is CASSDFWTGADSYEQYF. CDR3 nucleotides: TGTGCCAGCAGTGATTTTTGGACAGGTGCGGACTCCTACGAGCAGTACTTC.

The rearrangement joins TRBV30 to TRBJ2-2; 8 nucleotides align to TRBD1. V lost 6 bases to trimming and J lost 1 base; unmatched junction nucleotides: 7. The germline gives CDR1 GTSNPN, CDR2 SVGIG (reference sequence). The CDR3 consists of 15 residues. For the CDR3, the DNA is TGTGCCTGCCACTCCGGGACAGGGAACACCGGGGAGCTGTTTTTT. It yields the protein CACHSGTGNTGELFF.

The CDR3 reads CASSLVGAGDTGELFF. CDR3 nucleotide sequence: TGTGCCAGCAGCTTAGTGGGGGCAGGGGACACCGGGGAGCTGTTTTTT. This chain joins TRBV7-8 and TRBJ2-2; maybe TRBD1 (6 bases). CDR1 and CDR2 from the germline V gene are SGHVS and FQNEAQ. CDR3 size: 16 residues. V was pared by 1 base and J by 3 bases, with 12 bases between.

The chain uses TRBV27 and TRBJ2-7; perhaps TRBD2 as D (6 bases). V was trimmed by 8 bases and J by 3 bases, leaving 14 bases between them. The CDR3 runs 13 residues. CDR1 and CDR2 from the germline V gene are MNHEY and SMNVEV (reference sequence). In DNA, the CDR3 is TGTGCCAGCGGACGGGGGTACCACTACGAGCAGTACTTC. It specifies CASGRGYHYEQYF.

V and J are TRBV7-3 and TRBJ2-4, with TRBD2 matching 12 bases. This CDR3 contains 17 residues. The V gene end was trimmed by 5 bases and the J gene end by 4 bases; junction bases not matched to a gene: 9. Per the germline V gene, CDR1 is SGHTA and CDR2 is FQGTGA. In DNA form, the CDR3 reads TGTGCCAGCAGCCCCTCCGGAGGACTAGCGGGGAAAAACATTCAGTACTTC. Its protein is CASSPSGGLAGKNIQYF.

This CDR3 is CASHRPGGYTGELFF. In DNA form, the CDR3 reads TGTGCCAGCCACAGACCGGGGGGTTACACCGGGGAGCTGTTTTTT. The rearrangement uses TRBV6-5 and TRBJ2-2; 7 positions match TRBD2. Germline V gives CDR1 MNHEY, CDR2 SVGAGI. The CDR3 is 15 amino acids. The trim removed 8 bases at V and 3 bases at J, leaving 9 bases unmatched.

V and J are TRBV30 and TRBJ1-4; 9 bases align to TRBD1. CDR1 GTSNPN and CDR2 SVGIG come from the germline V gene (reference sequence). Trimming at V came to 0 bases and at J to 6 bases, leaving 5 bases not matched to a gene. The CDR3 is 15 residues long. For the CDR3, the DNA is TGTGCCTGGAGTGTTGGTGGGACAGGGTATGAAAAACTGTTTTTT. This encodes CAWSVGGTGYEKLFF.

This chain connects TRBV10-3 to TRBJ2-3, with 8 bases fitting TRBD1. Trimming cost V 3 bases and J 3 bases; bases outside gene matches: 5. This CDR3 spans 15 amino acids. Germline CDR1 and CDR2: ENHRY and SYGVKD. The CDR3 is CAISDGTGRTDTQYF. The CDR3 nucleotides are TGTGCCATCAGTGACGGGACAGGAAGAACAGATACGCAGTATTTT.